This TCR beta chain is from a study of T cells in Graves' hyperthyroidism and ophthalmopathy. The CDR3 spans 13 residues. Germline V CDR1 and CDR2: ENHRY, SYGVKD. Trimming cost V 6 bases and J 5 bases; bases outside gene matches: 1. This clonotype was detected many times. Amplification of TCR beta CDR3 regions was performed using RNA transcripts as template. Using the HTBI primer set, a first-round RT-PCR was run on the TCR CDR3. MiXCR was run by TCRdb on the multiplex PCR reads, yielding one entry per CDR3 protein. The sample includes hundreds of thousands of distinct CDR3 sequences, about 14% of them seen just once.

This sequence joins TRBV10-3 and TRBJ1-5; TRBD1 agrees at 10 bases. The sequenced sample was blood. The receptor was derived from a woman aged 25-40 years with Graves' hyperthyroidism that later progressed to Graves' ophthalmopathy. CDR3 region: CAIRGQGDQPQHF. The CDR3 nucleotides read TGTGCCATCAGAGGACAGGGGGATCAGCCCCAGCATTTT.